A single sample gave rise to the 25 T cell receptor beta chains below, sequenced in a study of T cells in localized non-small cell lung cancer. The data were produced by immunoSEQ multiplex PCR, yet TCRdb's version contains in-frame clones alone and is incomplete. The sample includes some 40,000 clones, roughly nine tenths seen only once; the top ten take approximately 7%. This sample comprised peripheral blood, obtained before any cancer treatment. The receptor set was obtained from a female donor of 60 years or more with stage I lung adenocarcinoma.

V usage is TRBV7-2 and J usage is TRBJ2-3, with D perhaps matching TRBD1 (5 bases). Trimming pared 4 bases from V and 5 bases from J, leaving 7 bases between. Germline V gene lookup returns CDR1 SGHTA and CDR2 FQGNSA. The CDR3 contains 12 residues. This chain's CDR3 is CASSSGLDTQYF. CDR3 bases: TGTGCCAGCAGCTCAGGGTTAGATACGCAGTATTTT.

The genes are TRBV18 and TRBJ1-1, with 9 bases identical to TRBD1. V was pared by 3 bases and J by 5 bases, with 4 bases of the junction left unmatched. This CDR3 comprises 14 residues. Germline V CDR1 and CDR2: KGHSH, LQKENI. CDR3 region: CASSPPTGGTEAFF. The CDR3 DNA sequence: TGTGCCAGCTCACCCCCGACAGGGGGGACTGAAGCTTTCTTT. Filled out from reference TRBV18 and TRBJ1-1, the complete variable domain reads NAGVMQNPRHLVRRRGQEARLRCSPMKGHSHVYWYRQLPEEGLKFMVYLQKENIIDESGMPKERFSAEFPKEGPSILRIQQVVRGDSAAYFCASSPPTGGTEAFFGQGTRLTVV.

The V gene is TRBV7-3, the J gene TRBJ2-5; D is ambiguous. Trimming removed 1 base at V and 1 base at J, with 7 bases between. The CDR3 length is 14 residues. Germline V CDR1 and CDR2: SGHTA, FQGTGA. The CDR3 is CASSLNPVQETQYF. CDR3 DNA: TGTGCCAGCAGCTTAAATCCGGTCCAAGAGACCCAGTACTTC.

The chain has TRBV7-2 and TRBJ2-3; the match to TRBD2 covers 14 bases. Germline CDR1 SGHTA, CDR2 FQGNSA. V dropped 4 bases and J dropped 4; count of bases not matched to a gene: 13. The CDR3 extends over 19 amino acids. In nucleotides, the CDR3 is TGTGCCAGCAGCTCCCGACTAGCGGGGGGGCTTCCGAGCGCAGATACGCAGTATTTT. This encodes CASSSRLAGGLPSADTQYF.

This clone was seen just once. The chain is built from TRBV4-2 and TRBJ1-5; TRBD1 matches 8 bases. J gave up 4 bases and V 4 bases, and 6 bases lay outside the gene matches. The CDR3 extends over 15 amino acids. Germline CDR1 is LGHNA and CDR2 is YNFKEQ. The CDR3 bases are TGTGCCAGCAGCCGCGGGACAGGCAATAATCAGCCCCAGCATTTT. Translating it yields CASSRGTGNNQPQHF.

V and J are TRBV19 and TRBJ2-1; TRBD1 might be the D (6 bases). Germline values: CDR1 LNHDA, CDR2 SQIVND (reference sequence). This CDR3 is built from 15 residues. The V and J ends lost 5 bases and 6 bases respectively, with 17 bases between them. CDR3 region: CASSGGRGRGNEQFF. CDR3 in DNA: TGTGCCAGTAGTGGGGGCAGGGGAAGAGGCAATGAGCAGTTCTTC.

The chain combines TRBV5-4 with TRBJ2-3; D not certain. Germline assignment: CDR1 SGHNT and CDR2 YYREEE (reference sequence). The CDR3 is 12 amino acids. Trimming cost V 3 bases and J 2 bases, with 4 bases left between them. The CDR3 nucleotides read TGTGCCAGCAGCTCCTACACAGATACGCAGTATTTT. Translated: CASSSYTDTQYF.

This chain joins TRBV11-3 and TRBJ1-1; 9 bases map to TRBD1. Germline CDR1 and CDR2: SGHNT and YENEEA. V lost 5 bases and J lost 1; bases outside the gene matches: 5. This CDR3 contains 15 residues. The CDR3 DNA is TGTGCCAGCAGCCCCGGGACAGGGAGGAACACTGAAGCTTTCTTT. This sequence encodes CASSPGTGRNTEAFF. The full variable domain, with the rest looked up from reference TRBV11-3 and TRBJ1-1, is EAGVVQSPRYKIIEKKQPVAFWCNPISGHNTLYWYLQNLGQGPELLIRYENEEAVDDSQLPKDRFSAERLKGVDSTLKIQPAELGDSAVYLCASSPGTGRNTEAFFGQGTRLTVV.

The V gene is TRBV28, the J gene TRBJ1-2; 9 bases are a match to TRBD1. This CDR3 is built from 17 residues. The germline V gene has CDR1 MDHEN and CDR2 SYDVKM. The junction had 16 bases not matched to a gene; V was cut back by 4 bases and J by 7 bases. CDR3 nucleotides: TGTGCCAGCAGTTCTGGGACAGGGACCGTACTCTATGGTGGCTACACCTTC. Translation: CASSSGTGTVLYGGYTF.

The V and J genes are TRBV27 and TRBJ1-4; TRBD1 is a possible D gene (6 bases). The germline CDR1 and CDR2 sequences are MNHEY and SMNVEV (reference sequence). Trimming left V 5 bases short and J 0 bases short, with 19 bases between. There are 18 residues in the CDR3. CDR3 sequence (DNA): TGTGCCAGCAGTCACGCCCCGAGACAGGAATCAACTAATGAAAAACTGTTTTTT. It codes for CASSHAPRQESTNEKLFF.

The sample holds one count of this clone. This chain links TRBV7-2 with TRBJ1-1; D not resolved. Germline-derived CDR1 and CDR2 are SGHTA and FQGNSA. CDR3 length equals 13 residues. The ends were cut back, 6 bases at V and 6 bases at J, with 14 bases in the middle. The chain's CDR3 is CASSPPWVSEAFF. The CDR3 nucleotides read TGTGCCAGCAGTCCCCCGTGGGTATCTGAAGCTTTCTTT.

The chain is built from TRBV19 and TRBJ1-2, with 8 nucleotides matching TRBD1. CDR3 length: 11 residues. Trimming at V came to 8 bases and at J to 6 bases, leaving 2 bases not matched to a gene. Germline V lookup: CDR1 LNHDA, CDR2 SQIVND (reference sequence). The CDR3 protein is CASRTGNGYTF. The DNA for the CDR3 is TGTGCCAGTCGGACAGGGAATGGCTACACCTTC. The whole variable domain, filled in from reference TRBV19 and TRBJ1-2, reads DGGITQSPKYLFRKEGQNVTLSCEQNLNHDAMYWYRQDPGQGLRLIYYSQIVNDFQKGDIAEGYSVSREKKESFPLTVTSAQKNPTAFYLCASRTGNGYTFGSGTRLTVV.

The rearrangement links TRBV2 to TRBJ1-2, with 8 bases fitting TRBD1. The V segment lost 4 bases and the J segment 4 bases; nucleotides outside the gene matches: 11. CDR3 length: 16 residues. Looked up from germline, CDR1 is SNHLY and CDR2 is FYNNEI. The CDR3 bases are TGTGCCAGCAGTGTACAGCAGGGGGCGGGTGGCTATGGCTACACCTTC. It encodes CASSVQQGAGGYGYTF.

This chain joins TRBV5-1 and TRBJ1-2, with D possibly being TRBD1 (5 bases). The CDR3 spans 14 residues. With 0 bases removed from V and 4 bases from J, the gap between germline ends came to 10 bases. Germline V gene sequence: CDR1 SGHRS, CDR2 YFSETQ. CDR3 protein: CASSLGGEGYGYTF. The DNA of the CDR3 is TGCGCCAGCAGCTTGGGAGGGGAGGGCTATGGCTACACCTTC.

The rearrangement uses TRBV4-1 and TRBJ2-1; TRBD2 matches at 11 bases. The CDR3 is 15 amino acids. The ends lost 0 bases at V and 10 bases at J; junction bases unmatched: 5. Germline CDR1 MGHRA, CDR2 YSYEKL. Here the CDR3 DNA reads TGCGCCAGCAGCCAAGATCTACTAGCGGGAGCGGAGCAGTTCTTC. Its protein product is CASSQDLLAGAEQFF.

CDR3 region: CGGGYEQYV. CDR3 nucleotide sequence: TGTGGAGGGGGCTACGAGCAGTACGTC. This rearrangement joins TRBV28 to TRBJ2-7, with D possibly being TRBD1 (6 bases). The CDR3 sequence is 9 residues long. CDR1 is MDHEN, CDR2 SYDVKM, per germline.

The chain couples TRBV18 to TRBJ1-5, with D unresolved. The CDR3 has 15 residues. Germline CDR1 reads KGHSH; CDR2 reads LQKENI. The ends were cut back, 4 bases at V and 0 bases at J, with 10 bases in the middle. The CDR3 reads CASSQSGDSNQPQHF. CDR3 DNA: TGTGCCAGCTCACAGTCCGGGGATAGCAATCAGCCCCAGCATTTT. Combining the CDR3 with reference TRBV18 and TRBJ1-5 gives the whole variable domain NAGVMQNPRHLVRRRGQEARLRCSPMKGHSHVYWYRQLPEEGLKFMVYLQKENIIDESGMPKERFSAEFPKEGPSILRIQQVVRGDSAAYFCASSQSGDSNQPQHFGDGTRLSIL.

The chain carries TRBV15 and TRBJ2-6; D not resolved. Trimming cost V 5 bases and J 1 base, with 15 bases left between them. Germline loops: CDR1 LNHNV, CDR2 YYDKDF (reference sequence). The CDR3 has 17 amino acids. CDR3 protein: CATSPYAGVSGANVLTF. As DNA, the CDR3 is TGTGCCACCAGCCCCTATGCCGGTGTGTCTGGGGCCAACGTCCTGACTTTC.

This clone was detected only a few times. The gene calls are TRBV7-3 and TRBJ1-1; D unclear. This CDR3 is built from 13 residues. Trimming stripped 3 bases from V and 1 base from J, with 6 bases between. CDR1 SGHTA and CDR2 FQGTGA come from the germline V gene. The CDR3 protein is CASSLAQNTEAFF. The CDR3 DNA reads as TGTGCCAGCAGCTTGGCTCAGAACACTGAAGCTTTCTTT.

V is TRBV7-4 and J is TRBJ1-5; 8 bases fit TRBD1. V lost 3 bases and J lost 2; bases outside the gene matches: 3. Per germline, CDR1 SGHVT and CDR2 SQSDAQ. The CDR3 contains 15 residues. The CDR3 loop is CASSFEGQGNQPQHF. CDR3 DNA sequence: TGTGCCAGCAGCTTTGAGGGACAGGGCAATCAGCCCCAGCATTTT.

The chain carries TRBV7-9 and TRBJ1-3; tentatively, D is TRBD1 (5 bases). V gave up 7 bases and J gave up 2 bases, with 12 bases separating them. This CDR3 contains 14 residues. CDR1 is SEHNR and CDR2 is FQNEAQ in the germline V gene (reference sequence). CDR3 DNA sequence: TGTGCCAGCATGGGGGGAGGGGCTGGAAACACCATATATTTT. Protein sequence: CASMGGGAGNTIYF.

V is TRBV4-1 and J is TRBJ1-5; TRBD1 agrees at 7 bases. CDR1 is MGHRA, CDR2 YSYEKL, per germline. V gave up 1 base and J gave up 6 bases; unmatched junction bases: 6. The CDR3 consists of 15 residues. CDR3 DNA sequence: TGCGCCAGCAGCCAAGGACAGGGAGAACTTCAGCCCCAGCATTTT. Its protein is CASSQGQGELQPQHF.

CDR3 amino acids: CASSLAWMSGNTIYF. CDR3 nucleotide sequence: TGCGCCAGCAGCTTGGCCTGGATGAGTGGAAACACCATATATTTT. V usage is TRBV5-1 and J usage is TRBJ1-3, with unresolved D. The CDR3 has 15 amino acids. V gave up 0 bases and J gave up 3 bases, with 10 bases separating them. CDR1 is SGHRS, CDR2 YFSETQ, per germline. Full variable domain (missing parts from reference TRBV5-1 and TRBJ1-3): KAGVTQTPRYLIKTRGQQVTLSCSPISGHRSVSWYQQTPGQGLQFLFEYFSETQRNKGNFPGRFSGRQFSNSRSEMNVSTLELGDSALYLCASSLAWMSGNTIYFGEGSWLTVV.

J is TRBJ1-2 and V is TRBV27; 7 bases are shared with TRBD1. This CDR3 is 14 amino acids long. The J segment lost 3 bases and the V segment lost 3 bases, leaving 4 bases of the junction unmatched. Per germline, CDR1 MNHEY and CDR2 SMNVEV (reference sequence). The CDR3 DNA follows: TGTGCCAGCAGTTTCTCCGGGACAGACTATGGCTACACCTTC. It codes for CASSFSGTDYGYTF.

The chain carries TRBV25-1 and TRBJ2-1, with D possibly being TRBD1 (6 bases). Trimming took off 3 bases at V and 10 bases at J, with 16 bases between the two ends. CDR3 length equals 14 residues. Looked up from germline, CDR1 is MGHDK and CDR2 is SYGVNS. The CDR3 is CASSDPGTSREQFF. As DNA, the CDR3 is TGTGCCAGCAGTGATCCCGGGACATCAAGGGAGCAGTTCTTC.